The T cell receptor beta chain under discussion was sequenced for a study of regulatory T cells in long-lasting Graves disease. Overall study findings and caveats: Persistent Graves' patients showed reduced TCR diversity versus newly diagnosed patients.

Arm-PCR of CDR3 regions and iRepertoire HTBI primers were used to build TCR beta libraries. MiXCR was run by TCRdb on the multiplex PCR reads, yielding one entry per CDR3 protein. The profile shows about 470,000 distinct CDR3 sequences, about 20% of them singletons. Turning to this clonotype: The antigen remains undetermined. This probably arose from a read error, given a far larger clone one base away.

Time point reported: persistent/refractory GD, antithyroid drugs over 5 years with positive TRAb. PBMCs were the source of the RNA used for TCR sequencing. With EDTA tubes as the receptacles, about 9.2 milliliters of peripheral blood were drawn. Germline CDR1 and CDR2: MNHEY and SVGAGI. This CDR3 has 16 amino acids. V and J are TRBV6-5 and TRBJ2-7; perhaps TRBD1 as D (6 bases). Specimen: peripheral blood mononuclear cells (PBMCs), collected when the disease was refractory, from a patient treated with antithyroid drugs. This clonotype was obtained from a female donor with Graves disease. CDR3 sequence: CASSYANSGTFGGCTF. The CDR3 DNA reads TGTGCCAGCAGTTACGCAAACTCGGGGACATTTGGAGGCTGCACCTTC.